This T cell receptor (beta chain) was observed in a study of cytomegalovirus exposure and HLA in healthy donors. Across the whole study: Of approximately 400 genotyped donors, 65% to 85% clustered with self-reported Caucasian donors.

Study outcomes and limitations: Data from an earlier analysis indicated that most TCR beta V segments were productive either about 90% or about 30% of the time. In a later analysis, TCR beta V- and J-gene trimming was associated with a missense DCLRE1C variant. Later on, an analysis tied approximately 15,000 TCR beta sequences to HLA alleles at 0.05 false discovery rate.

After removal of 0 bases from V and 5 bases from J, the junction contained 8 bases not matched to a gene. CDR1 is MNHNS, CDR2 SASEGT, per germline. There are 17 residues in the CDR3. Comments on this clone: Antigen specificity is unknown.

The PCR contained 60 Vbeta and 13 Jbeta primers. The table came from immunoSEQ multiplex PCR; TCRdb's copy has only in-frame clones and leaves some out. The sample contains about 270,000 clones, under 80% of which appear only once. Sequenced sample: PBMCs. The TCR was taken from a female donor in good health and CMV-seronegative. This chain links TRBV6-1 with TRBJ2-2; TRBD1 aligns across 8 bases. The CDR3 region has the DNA TGTGCCAGCAGTGAAGCGAAGAGGACAGGGAGTACCGGGGAGCTGTTTTTT. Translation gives CASSEAKRTGSTGELFF.